The 11 T cell receptor beta chains reported below all come from one sample, sequenced in a study of a mutant IDH1 vaccine in newly diagnosed glioma. The data were produced by immunoSEQ multiplex PCR, yet TCRdb's version contains in-frame clones alone and is incomplete. The data show 65,000 or so clones, 70% to 90% seen once. Time point in this sample: week 23, last vaccination. Mutant IDH1 20-mer peptide, at 300 ug, made up each vaccine dose, with topical imiquimod. Antigens of these TCRs are unknown. The material sequenced was PBMCs, taken from a glioma patient whose treatment included an IDH1 peptide vaccine. The receptor set was obtained from a young man with glioma.

This clone was seen just once. The rearrangement links TRBV7-6 to TRBJ2-5, with D possibly TRBD1 on 6 matching bases. This CDR3 is 16 amino acids long. Looked up from germline, CDR1 is SGHVS and CDR2 is FNYEAQ. The V end lost 0 bases, the J end lost 6 bases, and 17 bases lay between the germline ends. The CDR3 sequence: CASSLAGIQGGKTQYF. CDR3 in DNA: TGTGCCAGCAGCTTAGCCGGTATACAGGGTGGGAAGACCCAGTACTTC.

The chain links TRBV6-1 to TRBJ1-1; D is uncertain. The CDR3 is 14 amino acids. V was trimmed by 4 bases and J by 8 bases, leaving 17 bases between them. Germline values: CDR1 MNHNS, CDR2 SASEGT. The CDR3 region is CASSVTHTGGEAFF. Written as DNA, the CDR3 is TGTGCCAGCAGTGTTACCCACACCGGAGGAGAAGCTTTCTTT.

V gene TRBV6-5 combines with J gene TRBJ1-2, with D possibly matching TRBD1 (5 bases). Germline V lookup: CDR1 MNHEY, CDR2 SVGAGI. V lost 6 bases and J 4 bases, leaving 15 bases between the germline ends. The CDR3 has 14 amino acids. CDR3 nucleotides: TGTGCCAGCAGGGAGCAGGGAGTCGGCTATGGCTACACCTTC. Its protein product is CASREQGVGYGYTF.

The rearrangement joins TRBV19 to TRBJ2-7, with 10 bases fitting TRBD1. The CDR3 covers 15 residues. CDR1 and CDR2 (germline): LNHDA, SQIVND (reference sequence). V gave up 3 bases and J gave up 6 bases; unmatched junction bases: 8. DNA for the CDR3: TGTGCCAGTAGTATGAGCGGGACAGGGGATCGCGAGCAGTACTTC. It translates to CASSMSGTGDREQYF.

This sequence joins TRBV11-2 and TRBJ1-5; TRBD1 might be the D (6 bases). The length of the CDR3 is 15 residues. Trimming took off 4 bases at V and 1 base at J, with 11 bases between the two ends. Germline V CDR1 and CDR2: SGHAT, FQNNGV. The DNA of the CDR3 is TGTGCCAGCAGCTCCACAGGGATAAGCAATCAGCCCCAGCATTTT. This gives the protein CASSSTGISNQPQHF.

The rearrangement joins TRBV2 to TRBJ1-4; possibly TRBD1 for D (6 bases). The ends were cut back, 7 bases at V and 7 bases at J, with 13 bases in the middle. The CDR3 has 13 residues. The germline V gene has CDR1 SNHLY and CDR2 FYNNEI. The CDR3 loop is CASMGAEGEKLFF. As DNA, the CDR3 is TGTGCCAGCATGGGGGCCGAGGGTGAAAAACTGTTTTTT.

This clone was picked up one time. The chain has TRBV30 and TRBJ2-5; D is possibly TRBD2 (5 bases). V lost 5 bases and J lost 5, with 18 bases in between. Germline V gives CDR1 GTSNPN, CDR2 SVGIG (reference sequence). The CDR3 extends over 14 amino acids. CDR3 bases: TGTGCCTGGGACCGGGGAACCTTCGGGGAGACCCAGTACTTC. This translates into CAWDRGTFGETQYF.

This clone has a single count. The rearrangement joins TRBV11-2 to TRBJ1-2, with a tentative D call TRBD1 (6 bases). Germline loops: CDR1 SGHAT, CDR2 FQNNGV. The CDR3 length is 13 residues. The V and J ends lost 6 bases and 6 bases respectively, with 14 bases between them. CDR3 protein: CASSPHRADGYTF. The CDR3 DNA sequence: TGTGCCAGCAGTCCCCACAGGGCTGATGGCTACACCTTC.

The chain combines TRBV4-1 with TRBJ1-1; TRBD1 is a possible D gene (6 bases). V lost 2 bases and J 4 bases, leaving 8 bases between the germline ends. This CDR3 contains 13 residues. In germline, CDR1 is MGHRA, CDR2 YSYEKL. CDR3 protein: CASSQKGGTEAFF. CDR3 bases: TGCGCCAGCAGCCAAAAGGGGGGCACTGAAGCTTTCTTT.

The rearrangement uses TRBV4-1 and TRBJ2-3; D is undetermined. CDR1 and CDR2 (germline): MGHRA, YSYEKL. This CDR3 has 15 amino acids. Trimming stripped 4 bases from V and 6 bases from J, with 17 bases between. This CDR3 is CASSPHSALADTQYF. The CDR3 bases are TGCGCCAGCAGCCCTCACTCAGCCCTCGCCGATACGCAGTATTTT.

The CDR3 spells CASSRPVGGSTEAFF. The DNA of the CDR3 is TGCGCCAGCAGCCGTCCAGTGGGGGGGAGCACTGAAGCTTTCTTT. The genes are TRBV5-1 and TRBJ1-1, with a weak D call TRBD1 (5 bases). Germline lookup yields CDR1 SGHRS and CDR2 YFSETQ. With 4 bases removed from V and 4 bases from J, the gap between germline ends came to 17 bases. The CDR3 covers 15 residues.